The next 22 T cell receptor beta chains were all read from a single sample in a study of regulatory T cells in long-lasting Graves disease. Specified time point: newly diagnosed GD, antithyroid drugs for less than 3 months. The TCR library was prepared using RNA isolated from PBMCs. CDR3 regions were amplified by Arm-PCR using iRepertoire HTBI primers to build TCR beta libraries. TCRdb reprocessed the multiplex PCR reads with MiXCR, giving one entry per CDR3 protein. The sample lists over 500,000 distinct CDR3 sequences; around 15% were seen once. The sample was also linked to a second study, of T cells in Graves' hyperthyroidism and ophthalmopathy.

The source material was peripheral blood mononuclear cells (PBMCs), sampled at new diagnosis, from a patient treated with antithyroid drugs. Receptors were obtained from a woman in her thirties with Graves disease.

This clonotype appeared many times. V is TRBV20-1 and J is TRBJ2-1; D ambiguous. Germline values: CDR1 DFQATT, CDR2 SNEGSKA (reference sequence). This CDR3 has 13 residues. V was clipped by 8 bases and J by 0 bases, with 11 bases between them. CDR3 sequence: CSSSPSSYNEQFF. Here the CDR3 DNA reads TGCAGTTCATCACCGAGCTCCTACAATGAGCAGTTCTTC.

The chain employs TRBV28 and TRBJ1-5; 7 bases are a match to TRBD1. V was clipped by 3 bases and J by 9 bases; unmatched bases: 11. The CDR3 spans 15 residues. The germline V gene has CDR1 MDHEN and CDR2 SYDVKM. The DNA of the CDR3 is TGTGCCAGCAGTTTGGGGCAGGGGGGTACTAGGCCCCAGCATTTT. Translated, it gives CASSLGQGGTRPQHF.

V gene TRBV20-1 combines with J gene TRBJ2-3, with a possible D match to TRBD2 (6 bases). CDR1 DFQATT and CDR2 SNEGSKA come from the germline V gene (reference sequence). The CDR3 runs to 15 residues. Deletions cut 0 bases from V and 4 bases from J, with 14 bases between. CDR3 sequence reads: CSARELGREADTQYF. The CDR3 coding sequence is TGCAGTGCTAGAGAACTCGGCAGGGAGGCAGATACGCAGTATTTT.

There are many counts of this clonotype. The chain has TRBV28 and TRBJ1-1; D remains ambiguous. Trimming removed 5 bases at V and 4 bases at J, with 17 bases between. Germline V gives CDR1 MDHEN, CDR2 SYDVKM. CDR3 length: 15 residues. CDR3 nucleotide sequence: TGTGCCAGCAGTCGGATAGACACGCTGAGCACTGAAGCTTTCTTT. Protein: CASSRIDTLSTEAFF. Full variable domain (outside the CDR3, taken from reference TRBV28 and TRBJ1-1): DVKVTQSSRYLVKRTGEKVFLECVQDMDHENMFWYRQDPGLGLRLIYFSYDVKMKEKGDIPEGYSVSREKKERFSLILESASTNQTSMYLCASSRIDTLSTEAFFGQGTRLTVV.

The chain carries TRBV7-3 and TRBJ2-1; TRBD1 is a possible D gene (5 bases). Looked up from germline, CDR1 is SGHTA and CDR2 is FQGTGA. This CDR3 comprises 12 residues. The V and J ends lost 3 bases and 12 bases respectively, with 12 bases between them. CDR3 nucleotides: TGTGCCAGCAGCTTGGCTGGGGCTGGGCAGTTCTTC. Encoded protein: CASSLAGAGQFF. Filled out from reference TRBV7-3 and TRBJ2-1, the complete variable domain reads GAGVSQTPSNKVTEKGKYVELRCDPISGHTALYWYRQSLGQGPEFLIYFQGTGAADDSGLPNDRFFAVRPEGSVSTLKIQRTERGDSAVYLCASSLAGAGQFFGPGTRLTVL.

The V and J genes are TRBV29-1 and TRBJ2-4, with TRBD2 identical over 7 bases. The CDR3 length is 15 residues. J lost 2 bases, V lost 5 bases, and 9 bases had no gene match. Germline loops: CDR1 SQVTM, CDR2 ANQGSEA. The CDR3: CSVFLGGGTKNIQYF. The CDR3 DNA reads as TGCAGCGTTTTCCTGGGGGGGGGAACCAAAAACATTCAGTACTTC.

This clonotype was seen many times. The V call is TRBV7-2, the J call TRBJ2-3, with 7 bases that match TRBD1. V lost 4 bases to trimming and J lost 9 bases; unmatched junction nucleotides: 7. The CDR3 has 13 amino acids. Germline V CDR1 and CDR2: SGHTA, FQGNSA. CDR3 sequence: CASSSWTGPTQYF. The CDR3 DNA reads TGTGCCAGCAGCTCCTGGACAGGCCCCACGCAGTATTTT.

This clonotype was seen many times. CDR3 sequence (DNA): TGTGCCAGCAGTCCTAGGGGGCGGGACACTGAAGCTTTCTTT. Translated: CASSPRGRDTEAFF. The chain combines TRBV28 with TRBJ1-1, with TRBD1 matching over 7 bases. The CDR3 consists of 14 residues. CDR1 is MDHEN, CDR2 SYDVKM, per germline. V was pared by 5 bases and J by 3 bases, with 6 bases of the junction left unmatched.

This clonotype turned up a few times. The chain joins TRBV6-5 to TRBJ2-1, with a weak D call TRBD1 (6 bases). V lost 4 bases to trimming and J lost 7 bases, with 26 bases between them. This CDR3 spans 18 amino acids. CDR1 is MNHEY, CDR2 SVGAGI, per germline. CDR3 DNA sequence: TGTGCCAGCAGTTTTAGGGACATTAGGGCTAAATTCACGAATGAGCAGTTCTTC. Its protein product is CASSFRDIRAKFTNEQFF.

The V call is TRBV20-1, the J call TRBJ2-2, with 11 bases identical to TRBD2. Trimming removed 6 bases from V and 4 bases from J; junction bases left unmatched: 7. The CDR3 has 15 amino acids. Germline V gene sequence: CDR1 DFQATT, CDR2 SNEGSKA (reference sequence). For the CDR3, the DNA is TGCAGTGCCCACAGGACTAGCGGGCGCACCGGGGAGCTGTTTTTT. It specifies CSAHRTSGRTGELFF.

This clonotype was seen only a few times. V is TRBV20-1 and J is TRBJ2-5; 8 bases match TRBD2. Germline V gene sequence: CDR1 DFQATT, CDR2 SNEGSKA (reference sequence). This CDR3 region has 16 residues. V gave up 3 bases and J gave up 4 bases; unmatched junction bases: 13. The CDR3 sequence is CSARNTGTRGIETQYF. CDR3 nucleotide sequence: TGCAGTGCTAGGAATACCGGGACTAGGGGCATAGAGACCCAGTACTTC.

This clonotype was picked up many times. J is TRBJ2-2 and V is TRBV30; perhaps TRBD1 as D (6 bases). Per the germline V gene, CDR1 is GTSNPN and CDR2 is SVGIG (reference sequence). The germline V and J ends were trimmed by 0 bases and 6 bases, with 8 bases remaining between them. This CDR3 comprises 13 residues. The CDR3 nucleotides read TGTGCCTGGAGTGTAGGGGGAGCCGGGGAGCTGTTTTTT. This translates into CAWSVGGAGELFF.

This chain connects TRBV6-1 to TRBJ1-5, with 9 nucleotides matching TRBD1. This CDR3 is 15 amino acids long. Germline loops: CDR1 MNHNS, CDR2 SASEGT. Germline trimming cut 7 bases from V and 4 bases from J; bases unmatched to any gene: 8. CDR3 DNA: TGTGCCAGCACCAACAGGGGGCTTGGGAATCAGCCCCAGCATTTT. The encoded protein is CASTNRGLGNQPQHF.

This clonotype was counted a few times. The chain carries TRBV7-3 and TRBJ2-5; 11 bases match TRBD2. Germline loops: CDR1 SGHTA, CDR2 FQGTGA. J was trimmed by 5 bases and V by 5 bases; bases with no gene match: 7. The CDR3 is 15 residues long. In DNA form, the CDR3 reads TGTGCCAGCAGCCCGACTAGCGGGGTCGGGGAGACCCAGTACTTC. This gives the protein CASSPTSGVGETQYF.

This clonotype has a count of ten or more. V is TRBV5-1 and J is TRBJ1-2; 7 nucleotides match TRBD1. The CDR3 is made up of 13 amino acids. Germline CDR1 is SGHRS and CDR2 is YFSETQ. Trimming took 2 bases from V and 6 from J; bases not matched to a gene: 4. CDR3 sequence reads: CASSFAGGDGYTF. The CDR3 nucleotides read TGCGCCAGCAGCTTCGCAGGGGGGGATGGCTACACCTTC.

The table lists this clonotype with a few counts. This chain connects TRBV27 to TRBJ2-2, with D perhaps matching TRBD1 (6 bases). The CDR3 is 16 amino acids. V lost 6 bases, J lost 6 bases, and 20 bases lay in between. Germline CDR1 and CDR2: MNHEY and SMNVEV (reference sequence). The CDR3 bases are TGTGCCAGCAGACCGAGCAAGGGGGTTAAGTCCGGGGAGCTGTTTTTT. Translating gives CASRPSKGVKSGELFF.

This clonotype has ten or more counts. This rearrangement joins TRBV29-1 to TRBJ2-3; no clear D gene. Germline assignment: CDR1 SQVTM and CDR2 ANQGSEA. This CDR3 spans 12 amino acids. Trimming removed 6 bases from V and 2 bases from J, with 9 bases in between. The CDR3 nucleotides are TGCAGCGTAAACCGAGACACAGATACGCAGTATTTT. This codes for CSVNRDTDTQYF.

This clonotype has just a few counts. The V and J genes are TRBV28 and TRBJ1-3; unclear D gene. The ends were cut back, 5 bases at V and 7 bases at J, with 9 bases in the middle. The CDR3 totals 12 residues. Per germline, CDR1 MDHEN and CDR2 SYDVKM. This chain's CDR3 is CASSPDTNTIYF. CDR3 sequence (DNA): TGTGCCAGCAGTCCCGATACTAACACCATATATTTT.

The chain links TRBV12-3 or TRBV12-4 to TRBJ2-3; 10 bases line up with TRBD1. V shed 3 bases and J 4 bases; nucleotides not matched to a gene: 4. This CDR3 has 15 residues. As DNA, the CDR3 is TGTGCCAGCAGTTTGCGGACAGGGGGACCAGATACGCAGTATTTT. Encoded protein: CASSLRTGGPDTQYF.

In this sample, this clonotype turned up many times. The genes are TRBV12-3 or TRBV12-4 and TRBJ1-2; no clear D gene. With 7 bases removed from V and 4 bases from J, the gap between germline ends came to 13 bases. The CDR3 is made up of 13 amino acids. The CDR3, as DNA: TGTGCCAGCACTCCTGACGAGAGCTATGGCTACACCTTC. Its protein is CASTPDESYGYTF.

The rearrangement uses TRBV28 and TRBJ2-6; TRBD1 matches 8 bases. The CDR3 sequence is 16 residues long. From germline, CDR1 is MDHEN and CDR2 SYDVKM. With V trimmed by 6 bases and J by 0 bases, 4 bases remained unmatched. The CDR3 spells CASRTGGFSGANVLTF. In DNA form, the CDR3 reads TGTGCCAGCAGAACAGGGGGGTTCTCTGGGGCCAACGTCCTGACTTTC.

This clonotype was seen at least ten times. CDR3 amino acids: CASSPRLAATYNEQFF. CDR3 nucleotides: TGTGCCAGCAGCCCCCGCCTAGCGGCTACCTACAATGAGCAGTTCTTC. The rearrangement joins TRBV7-9 to TRBJ2-1, with TRBD2 matching 7 bases. J lost 2 bases, V lost 5 bases, and 9 bases had no gene match. The CDR3 has 16 amino acids. Per the germline V gene, CDR1 is SEHNR and CDR2 is FQNEAQ (reference sequence).